This TCR beta chain comes out of a study of T-cell memory formation after mild COVID-19. Across the whole study: The TCR clusters were mostly specific to one donor. Study-level results: Largely, contracting CD4+ clones fell within CM and EM, and contracting CD8+ clones within EMRA. Some SARS-CoV-2-responding clones were already detected in memory before infection.

The CDR3 consists of 14 residues. The germline V gene encodes CDR1 SGDLS and CDR2 YYNGEE. V lost 3 bases and J lost 2; bases outside the gene matches: 4. Via MiXCR, TCRdb re-called the 5' RACE reads, giving one row per CDR3 protein. This table holds around 200,000 distinct CDR3 sequences, 20% to 25% found once. For this clonotype: Its antigen is still unknown.

The rearrangement links TRBV9 to TRBJ2-5; TRBD1 agrees at 7 bases. This sequence was found in an adult woman who had mild COVID-19 (a few samples of this study predate the infection). Cell type and time point are not known. The sample taken for sequencing was PBMCs or a T cell subset sorted from them (not recorded which). CDR3 bases: TGTGCCAGCAGCGCTCCGGGACAGCAAGAGACCCAGTACTTC. Translating it yields CASSAPGQQETQYF.